Listed below are T cell receptor beta chains from one sample, sequenced in a study of T cell changes during pregnancy in multiple sclerosis. Only in-frame clones appear in the TCRdb table, and some are missing; sequencing was by immunoSEQ multiplex PCR. The sample shows 65,000 to 85,000 clones, roughly 91% of them seen only once. The input for sequencing was peripheral blood, taken in the third trimester of pregnancy. These receptors all stem from a female donor with multiple sclerosis, enrolled in a pregnancy study. Both conserved end residues are part of each CDR3. D genes are given only for firm matches. The size of a clone is reported for some rows only, either as once, few or many, or as a class for expanded clones.

>.|TRBV27|.|TRBJ1-4
CASSLLAAYEKLFF
TGTGCCAGCAGTTTACTGGCAGCGTACGAAAAACTGTTTTTT
>.|TRBV30|.|TRBJ2-7
CAWSTGGALPYEQYF
TGTGCCTGGAGTACGGGCGGGGCCCTACCCTACGAGCAGTACTTC
>.|TRBV30|few|TRBJ1-6
CAWTVGPGGSPLHF
TGTGCCTGGACCGTGGGTCCCGGGGGGTCACCCCTCCACTTT
>.|TRBV18|.|TRBJ1-4
CASSPFTGPTNEKLFF
TGTGCCAGCTCACCATTTACGGGTCCAACTAATGAAAAACTGTTTTTT
>TRBD2|TRBV19|.|TRBJ2-4
CASSMGDRRTSGVAKNIQYF
TGTGCCAGTAGTATGGGGGACAGGAGGACTAGCGGGGTAGCCAAAAACATTCAGTACTTC
>TRBD1|TRBV5-6|.|TRBJ2-7
CASSFGTVSYEQYF
TGTGCCAGCAGCTTCGGGACAGTTTCCTACGAGCAGTACTTC
>TRBD1|TRBV6-6|few|TRBJ2-2
CASSWRGQDYGELFF
TGTGCCAGCAGTTGGAGGGGACAGGACTACGGGGAGCTGTTTTTT
>.|TRBV9|once|TRBJ2-1
CASSVGSGDNEQFF
TGTGCCAGCAGCGTGGGATCCGGGGACAATGAGCAGTTCTTC
>TRBD1|TRBV2|.|TRBJ2-5
CASRGTAKETQYF
TGTGCCAGCAGAGGGACAGCAAAAGAGACCCAGTACTTC
>TRBD1|TRBV29-1|.|TRBJ2-1
CSALTGSYNEQFF
TGCAGCGCACTGACAGGGTCCTACAATGAGCAGTTCTTC
>.|TRBV11-3|.|TRBJ2-5
CASSLAGNQETQYF
TGTGCCAGCAGCTTAGCAGGGAATCAAGAGACCCAGTACTTC
>TRBD2|TRBV19|.|TRBJ2-1
CASSIAGGTYNEQFF
TGTGCCAGTAGTATCGCGGGGGGAACCTACAATGAGCAGTTCTTC
>.|TRBV6-5|.|TRBJ2-3
CASSYRTPGDTQYF
TGTGCCAGCAGTTACCGCACCCCGGGAGATACGCAGTATTTT
>.|TRBV13|.|TRBJ2-1
CASSLDGGGAGNEQFF
TGTGCCAGCAGCTTAGATGGAGGCGGGGCGGGGAATGAGCAGTTCTTC
>.|TRBV7-6|.|TRBJ1-1
CASSSHYTNTEAFF
TGTGCCAGCAGCTCCCATTATACAAACACTGAAGCTTTCTTT
>.|TRBV29-1|.|TRBJ1-2
CSVDREENGYTF
TGCAGCGTTGACAGGGAAGAGAATGGCTACACCTTC
>.|TRBV4-1|few|TRBJ1-2
CASSGSNYGYTF
TGCGCCAGCAGCGGGAGTAACTATGGCTACACCTTC
>TRBD2|TRBV7-2|.|TRBJ2-5
CASSLSAGGQETQYF
TGTGCCAGCAGCTTATCCGCGGGGGGGCAAGAGACCCAGTACTTC
>TRBD2|TRBV7-8|.|TRBJ2-7
CASSLAGGGTYEQYF
TGTGCCAGCAGCTTAGCCGGGGGGGGGACTTACGAGCAGTACTTC
>TRBD1|TRBV10-3|.|TRBJ2-7
CAIMSAGQGAGEQYF
TGTGCCATCATGTCGGCGGGGCAGGGGGCTGGCGAGCAGTACTTC
>.|TRBV6-4|.|TRBJ2-3
CASSDSITDTQYF
TGTGCCAGCAGTGACTCTATCACAGATACGCAGTATTTT
>.|TRBV30|.|TRBJ1-2
CAWSVSGAGGRGYTF
TGTGCCTGGAGTGTATCGGGGGCGGGGGGTAGGGGCTACACCTTC
>TRBD1|TRBV10-3|.|TRBJ1-2
CAISGDREVVNYGYTF
TGTGCCATCAGTGGGGACAGGGAGGTCGTTAACTATGGCTACACCTTC
>TRBD1|TRBV11-2|once|TRBJ2-5
CASSLLQGPRTQYF
TGTGCCAGCAGCTTATTACAGGGGCCCAGGACCCAGTACTTC
>TRBD1|TRBV6-5|.|TRBJ2-5
CASSSGTGGQETQYF
TGTGCCAGCAGTTCCGGGACAGGGGGCCAAGAGACCCAGTACTTC
>.|TRBV30|.|TRBJ1-4
CACSENEKLFF
TGTGCCTGCTCAGAAAATGAAAAACTGTTTTTT
>TRBD1|TRBV6-5|.|TRBJ1-2
CASSYSSEGQYYGYTF
TGTGCCAGCAGTTACTCTAGTGAGGGACAGTACTATGGCTACACCTTC
>TRBD1|TRBV7-3|.|TRBJ1-2
CASSLGQGAGYTF
TGTGCCAGCAGCTTAGGGCAGGGGGCAGGCTACACCTTC
>.|TRBV29-1|once|TRBJ1-1
CSGRVLASAEAFF
TGCAGCGGGCGGGTTTTGGCATCCGCTGAAGCTTTCTTT
>.|TRBV6-5|.|TRBJ1-6
CASRGRNSPLHF
TGTGCCAGCAGGGGGCGAAATTCACCCCTCCACTTT
>TRBD1|TRBV5-1|.|TRBJ1-3
CASSLQGVGTGNTIYF
TGCGCCAGCAGCTTACAGGGGGTCGGCACTGGAAACACCATATATTTT
>TRBD1|TRBV6-5|.|TRBJ1-1
CASSSGTGGASAEAFF
TGTGCCAGCAGTTCCGGGACAGGGGGCGCGAGCGCTGAAGCTTTCTTT
>.|TRBV5-1|.|TRBJ2-3
CASSFMGPDTQYF
TGCGCCAGCAGCTTCATGGGGCCAGATACGCAGTATTTT
>TRBD1|TRBV2|.|TRBJ2-1
CASSELGQAANEQFF
TGTGCCAGCAGTGAATTGGGACAGGCCGCGAATGAGCAGTTCTTC
>TRBD1|TRBV7-2|.|TRBJ2-7
CASSARQGDQFEQYF
TGTGCCAGCAGCGCCCGACAGGGGGATCAATTCGAGCAGTACTTC
>.|TRBV9|.|TRBJ1-2
CASSVDWGGYGYTF
TGTGCCAGCAGCGTAGACTGGGGAGGGTATGGCTACACCTTC
>.|TRBV5-1|.|TRBJ2-1
CASSLGRHNEQFF
TGCGCCAGCAGCTTGGGGCGGCACAATGAGCAGTTCTTC
>TRBD1|TRBV7-2|.|TRBJ2-4
CASSPGDRTLAKNIQYF
TGTGCCAGCAGCCCCGGGGACAGAACCTTGGCCAAAAACATTCAGTACTTC
>.|TRBV6-5|.|TRBJ2-1
CASSYSIPSRDEQFF
TGTGCCAGCAGTTACTCGATTCCTTCCCGGGATGAGCAGTTCTTC
>TRBD1|TRBV2|.|TRBJ2-5
CASLTGGWETQYF
TGTGCCAGCTTAACAGGGGGCTGGGAGACCCAGTACTTC
>.|TRBV6-5|.|TRBJ1-3
CASSYAGWGNTIYF
TGTGCCAGCAGTTACGCCGGTTGGGGAAACACCATATATTTT
>.|TRBV28|once|TRBJ2-7
CASSFTYEQYF
TGTGCCAGCAGTTTTACCTACGAGCAGTACTTC
>.|TRBV6-1|.|TRBJ1-5
CASSEAGLGDQPQHF
TGTGCCAGCAGTGAAGCCGGGTTGGGTGATCAGCCCCAGCATTTT
>.|TRBV28|once|TRBJ1-5
CASSSLPADSHGNQPQHF
TGTGCCAGCAGTTCGCTCCCCGCCGACAGTCATGGCAATCAGCCCCAGCATTTT
>.|TRBV5-5|.|TRBJ1-2
CASSPEANYGYTF
TGTGCCAGCAGCCCGGAGGCAAACTATGGCTACACCTTC
>.|TRBV27|.|TRBJ2-1
CASSQPGRGYNEQFF
TGTGCCAGCAGTCAACCCGGGAGAGGATACAATGAGCAGTTCTTC
>.|TRBV25-1|.|TRBJ2-7
CASSEYKGLGYEQYF
TGTGCCAGCAGTGAATATAAGGGGTTGGGGTACGAGCAGTACTTC
>TRBD1|TRBV28|.|TRBJ1-2
CASRSAGGASGGYTF
TGTGCCAGCAGGTCCGCAGGGGGCGCGTCCGGGGGCTACACCTTC
>TRBD1|TRBV19|.|TRBJ1-6
CASSTGTGGINSPLHF
TGTGCCAGTAGCACCGGGACAGGGGGCATTAATTCACCCCTCCACTTT
>.|TRBV6-1|.|TRBJ1-2
CASSEAGAGFSGLEDYGYTF
TGTGCCAGCAGTGAAGCGGGGGCCGGATTTTCAGGGCTGGAGGACTATGGCTACACCTTC
>TRBD1|TRBV5-1|.|TRBJ1-6
CASSVQGRHNSPLHF
TGCGCCAGCAGCGTACAGGGGAGGCATAATTCACCCCTCCACTTT
>.|TRBV28|.|TRBJ1-3
CASSFRDGNTIYF
TGTGCCAGCAGTTTTAGAGATGGAAACACCATATATTTT
>.|TRBV4-2|.|TRBJ1-4
CASSQERGKLFF
TGTGCCAGCAGCCAAGAAAGAGGAAAACTGTTTTTT
>.|TRBV30|many|TRBJ1-1
CAWSRGQANTEAFF
TGTGCCTGGAGCAGAGGACAAGCGAACACTGAAGCTTTCTTT
>.|TRBV7-2|.|TRBJ2-7
CASSPYGGGQVSYEQYF
TGTGCCAGCAGCCCTTATGGGGGGGGACAGGTCTCCTACGAGCAGTACTTC
>.|TRBV6-5|.|TRBJ1-2
CASSYSGRGYGYTF
TGTGCCAGCAGTTACAGCGGCAGGGGCTATGGCTACACCTTC